Below are 26 T cell receptor beta chains sequenced from a single sample in a study of T cells in Graves' hyperthyroidism and ophthalmopathy. RNA transcripts were the template for amplifying TCR beta CDR3 regions. Initially, a first-round RT-PCR of the TCR CDR3 employed the HTBI primer set. Each CDR3 protein is one row after TCRdb ran MiXCR on the multiplex PCR reads. The repertoire holds some 460,000 distinct CDR3 sequences, with more than 15% as singletons. Sequencing was done on a sample of blood. These receptors originate from a woman between 18 and 29 years old with Graves' hyperthyroidism.

V gene TRBV29-1 combines with J gene TRBJ2-7; 9 positions agree with TRBD2. Germline V gene lookup returns CDR1 SQVTM and CDR2 ANQGSEA. The CDR3 spans 15 residues. V dropped 0 bases and J dropped 3; count of bases not matched to a gene: 6. The CDR3 coding sequence is TGCAGCGTTGAAGATAGGGCTAGCGGGAACTACGAGCAGTACTTC. It specifies CSVEDRASGNYEQYF.

This clonotype was counted only a few times. The V gene is TRBV5-5, the J gene TRBJ2-1; weak D call: TRBD2 (6 bases). Between the trimmed V and J ends, which lost 5 bases and 5 bases, there was a span of 20 bases. Germline assignment: CDR1 SGHKS and CDR2 YYEKEE (reference sequence). The CDR3 totals 16 residues. CDR3 region: CASSPQRVGTNNEQFF. The CDR3 region has the DNA TGTGCCAGCAGTCCCCAGCGGGTGGGCACCAACAATGAGCAGTTCTTC.

The sample holds many counts of this clonotype. The chain uses TRBV3-1 and TRBJ1-2, with a tentative D call TRBD1 (5 bases). The CDR3 contains 15 residues. CDR1 and CDR2 (germline): LGHDT, YNNKEL (reference sequence). V lost 4 bases and J 7 bases, leaving 19 bases between the germline ends. The CDR3 reads CASSRFKGRPFGYTF. The CDR3 DNA reads as TGTGCCAGCAGCCGTTTTAAGGGGCGCCCCTTTGGCTACACCTTC.

This clonotype was seen repeatedly, ten times or more. The chain couples TRBV28 to TRBJ1-2, with D hard to call. With 8 bases removed from V and 2 bases from J, the gap between germline ends came to 12 bases. This CDR3 spans 13 amino acids. Germline lookup yields CDR1 MDHEN and CDR2 SYDVKM. CDR3 nucleotide sequence: TGTGCCAGCGTGAAGGGCTCCAACTATGGCTACACCTTC. As protein: CASVKGSNYGYTF.

The genes are TRBV30 and TRBJ2-4, with 10 nucleotides matching TRBD2. Trimming removed 4 bases from V and 8 bases from J; junction bases left unmatched: 11. The CDR3 contains 15 residues. The germline V gene encodes CDR1 GTSNPN and CDR2 SVGIG (reference sequence). The CDR3, as DNA: TGTGCCTGGACGGTAGCGGGGGGCCCTGGGGACATTCAGTACTTC. As protein: CAWTVAGGPGDIQYF.

At least ten counts were recorded for this clonotype. This rearrangement joins TRBV6-2 or TRBV6-3 to TRBJ1-1, with TRBD1 as a possible D gene (5 bases). CDR1 is MNHEY and CDR2 is SVGEGT in the germline V gene. V was shortened by 5 bases and J by 1 base, with 14 bases between the two germline ends. This CDR3 comprises 15 residues. DNA of the CDR3: TGTGCCAGCAGTATAAGGGGCGCGGGGAACACTGAAGCTTTCTTT. Protein: CASSIRGAGNTEAFF.

The table lists this clonotype with many counts. The chain's CDR3 is CARGRSSAGELFF. In DNA, the CDR3 is TGTGCCAGGGGACGATCAAGCGCCGGGGAGCTGTTTTTT. The genes are TRBV27 and TRBJ2-2, with D perhaps given as TRBD1 or TRBD2 (5 bases each). The CDR3 totals 13 residues. Germline CDR1 reads MNHEY; CDR2 reads SMNVEV (reference sequence). Trimming removed 9 bases from V and 6 bases from J, with 14 bases in between.

A few counts support this clonotype. The junction departs from the called germline gene at one end, perhaps through a read error. The CDR3, as DNA: TGTGCCAGCAGCTTCCAGGCGGGGGTCGGAAACACCACATATTTT. Its protein is CASSFQAGVGNTTYF. The chain links TRBV11-2 to TRBJ1-3; D may be TRBD1 (5 bases). The CDR3 has 15 residues. The germline gives CDR1 SGHAT, CDR2 FQNNGV.

This clonotype has a count of ten or more. The V gene is TRBV20-1, the J gene TRBJ2-7; TRBD1 is a possible D gene (6 bases). The CDR3 spans 17 residues. V dropped 0 bases and J dropped 0 bases, with 18 bases sitting between them. Germline assignment: CDR1 DFQATT and CDR2 SNEGSKA (reference sequence). CDR3 nucleotide sequence: TGCAGTGCTAGAGATGCTCGGGCAGGGGAAAGCTCCTACGAGCAGTACTTC. Translating gives CSARDARAGESSYEQYF.

This clonotype was seen at least ten times. The chain carries TRBV11-2 and TRBJ2-7; D not certain. This CDR3 spans 13 amino acids. Germline loops: CDR1 SGHAT, CDR2 FQNNGV. Between the trimmed V and J ends, which lost 3 bases and 4 bases, there was a span of 10 bases. This chain's CDR3 is CASSLGSAYEQYF. DNA for the CDR3: TGTGCCAGCAGCTTGGGGTCCGCTTACGAGCAGTACTTC. The complete variable domain, with remaining parts taken from reference TRBV11-2 and TRBJ2-7, reads EAGVAQSPRYKIIEKRQSVAFWCNPISGHATLYWYQQILGQGPKLLIQFQNNGVVDDSQLPKDRFSAERLKGVDSTLKIQPAKLEDSAVYLCASSLGSAYEQYFGPGTRLTVT.

This clonotype was observed many times. This chain connects TRBV6-1 to TRBJ1-1; D is unresolved. The germline V and J ends were trimmed by 5 bases and 5 bases, with 21 bases remaining between them. Germline V gene data show CDR1 as MNHNS and CDR2 as SASEGT. This CDR3 has 16 amino acids. CDR3 coding DNA: TGTGCCAGCAGTCTTAAGGCAGGCGGGAAGAGGACTGAAGCTTTCTTT. This sequence encodes CASSLKAGGKRTEAFF.

Note on this clonotype: A single base separates this from a much larger clone, so it may be a read error. V usage is TRBV27 and J usage is TRBJ2-7; the D gene is possibly TRBD2 (6 bases). From germline, CDR1 is MNHEY and CDR2 SMNVEV (reference sequence). The CDR3 length is 15 residues. The CDR3 here is CASSLGDSPSYKQYF. The CDR3 DNA reads TGTGCCAGCAGTTTAGGGGACTCCCCCTCCTACAAGCAGTACTTC.

A few counts support this clonotype. The chain employs TRBV25-1 and TRBJ2-1; 14 bases align to TRBD2. The trim removed 5 bases at V and 4 bases at J, leaving 16 bases unmatched. The V gene's germline CDR1 is MGHDK and CDR2 SYGVNS. The CDR3 sequence is 20 residues long. The CDR3 DNA reads TGTGCCAGCAGTACCCAGGGGACTAGCGGGAGACGAGCTTCTTACAATGAGCAGTTCTTC. Amino acids: CASSTQGTSGRRASYNEQFF.

A word on this clonotype: One base away lies a much larger clone, so this may be a sequencing read error. The rearrangement joins TRBV5-6 to TRBJ2-7, with 10 nucleotides matching TRBD1. From germline, CDR1 is SGHDT and CDR2 YYEEEE. This CDR3 is 14 amino acids long. V lost 3 bases to trimming and J lost 3 bases; unmatched junction nucleotides: 3. CDR3: CASSSDRGLYEQYF. The CDR3 coding sequence is TGTGCCAGCAGCTCAGACAGGGGGCTCTACGAGCAGTACTTC.

Comment on this clonotype: The junction does not match germline at one end; this may be a read error. V usage is TRBV5-5 and J usage is TRBJ2-7; perhaps TRBD1 as D (6 bases). The CDR3 is 13 amino acids. Germline V gene sequence: CDR1 SGHKS, CDR2 YYEKEE (reference sequence). CDR3 nucleotides: TGTGCCAGCAGCTTGGCTGGGGGCTACGGGCAGTACTTC. The encoded protein is CASSLAGGYGQYF.

The chain couples TRBV6-6 to TRBJ2-1; perhaps TRBD2 as D (6 bases). The V and J ends lost 2 bases and 2 bases respectively, with 13 bases between them. This CDR3 has 16 amino acids. Germline CDR1 and CDR2: MNHNY and SVGAGI (reference sequence). The CDR3 coding sequence is TGTGCCAGCAGTTACCGACCGGGGGACCCCTACAATGAGCAGTTCTTC. Translating it yields CASSYRPGDPYNEQFF.

This clonotype was found many times. The V gene is TRBV27, the J gene TRBJ2-3, with TRBD1 identical over 9 bases. This CDR3 is 16 amino acids long. Germline CDR1 is MNHEY and CDR2 is SMNVEV (reference sequence). The ends lost 5 bases at V and 4 bases at J; junction bases unmatched: 10. The CDR3 DNA follows: TGTGCCAGCAGTCCCATGGGACAGGGATCGCCAGATACGCAGTATTTT. It is translated as CASSPMGQGSPDTQYF.

This clonotype was detected many times. The J gene is TRBJ1-2, the V gene TRBV28, with a weak D call TRBD1 (5 bases). CDR1 MDHEN and CDR2 SYDVKM come from the germline V gene. The V end lost 7 bases, the J end lost 4 bases, and 16 bases lay between the germline ends. This CDR3 spans 14 amino acids. The CDR3 DNA sequence: TGTGCCAGCATCACCCGGGCAGGGACCTATGGCTACACCTTC. Protein product: CASITRAGTYGYTF.

At least ten counts were recorded for this clonotype. This sequence joins TRBV7-2 and TRBJ2-3; no reliable D call. The V and J ends lost 1 base and 7 bases respectively, with 6 bases between them. Germline CDR1 SGHTA, CDR2 FQGNSA. The CDR3 covers 12 residues. In DNA, the CDR3 is TGTGCCAGCAGCTTAGACAGATATACGCAGTATTTT. Translation gives CASSLDRYTQYF.

The chain recombines TRBV7-8 with TRBJ1-5; 7 bases are a match to TRBD1. The V segment lost 2 bases and the J segment 2 bases; nucleotides outside the gene matches: 12. The germline V gene has CDR1 SGHVS and CDR2 FQNEAQ. The CDR3 has 18 residues. In nucleotides, the CDR3 is TGTGCCAGCAGCTTAAGATCTAGAGGGGGCTCTCGCAATCAGCCCCAGCATTTT. Translated: CASSLRSRGGSRNQPQHF.

This clonotype has at least ten counts. V usage is TRBV9 and J usage is TRBJ2-2; maybe TRBD1 (5 bases). Looked up from germline, CDR1 is SGDLS and CDR2 is YYNGEE. This CDR3 comprises 15 residues. With 0 bases removed from V and 5 bases from J, the gap between germline ends came to 11 bases. CDR3 nucleotides: TGTGCCAGCAGCGTAGGCAGGGTGTGGACCGGGGAGCTGTTTTTT. Translation gives CASSVGRVWTGELFF.

The rearrangement joins TRBV6-1 to TRBJ2-7; TRBD2 might be the D (7 bases). The CDR3 is 15 residues long. Trimming took off 8 bases at V and 6 bases at J, with 23 bases between the two ends. Germline CDR1 reads MNHNS; CDR2 reads SASEGT. The CDR3 sequence is CASYGPRGAPGEQYF. The CDR3 coding sequence is TGTGCCAGCTACGGACCACGGGGGGCCCCCGGCGAGCAGTACTTC.

The V gene is TRBV4-1, the J gene TRBJ1-5; D unresolved. V shed 3 bases and J shed 3 bases, with 12 bases lying between them. The CDR3 length is 15 residues. CDR1 and CDR2 from the germline V gene are MGHRA and YSYEKL. CDR3 sequence reads: CASSQDGNANQPQHF. CDR3 nucleotide sequence: TGCGCCAGCAGCCAGGACGGAAACGCCAATCAGCCCCAGCATTTT.

This clonotype was seen many times. The chain couples TRBV2 to TRBJ2-1; 7 nucleotides align to TRBD1. In germline, CDR1 is SNHLY, CDR2 FYNNEI. This CDR3 region has 13 residues. V gave up 6 bases and J gave up 7 bases; unmatched junction bases: 6. In nucleotides, the CDR3 is TGTGCCAGCAGAGATGACAGGGTTAATGAGCAGTTCTTC. Its protein product is CASRDDRVNEQFF.

This clonotype has a count of ten or more. This sequence joins TRBV5-1 and TRBJ1-6, with unresolved D. V lost 3 bases, J lost 8 bases, and 15 bases lay in between. CDR1 is SGHRS and CDR2 is YFSETQ in the germline V gene. This CDR3 has 15 amino acids. DNA of the CDR3: TGCGCCAGCAGCTCTTCCTCCCTATTGGATTCACCCCTCCACTTT. Translation: CASSSSSLLDSPLHF.

This rearrangement joins TRBV3-1 to TRBJ2-2; either TRBD1 or TRBD2 may fit D (7 bases each). The V end lost 3 bases, the J end lost 7 bases, and 18 bases lay between the germline ends. The length of the CDR3 is 16 residues. Germline V gene lookup returns CDR1 LGHDT and CDR2 YNNKEL (reference sequence). Here the CDR3 DNA reads TGTGCCAGCAGCCAGAAGGGGGCGGGAGCGGGCGGGGAGCTGTTTTTT. Translated: CASSQKGAGAGGELFF.